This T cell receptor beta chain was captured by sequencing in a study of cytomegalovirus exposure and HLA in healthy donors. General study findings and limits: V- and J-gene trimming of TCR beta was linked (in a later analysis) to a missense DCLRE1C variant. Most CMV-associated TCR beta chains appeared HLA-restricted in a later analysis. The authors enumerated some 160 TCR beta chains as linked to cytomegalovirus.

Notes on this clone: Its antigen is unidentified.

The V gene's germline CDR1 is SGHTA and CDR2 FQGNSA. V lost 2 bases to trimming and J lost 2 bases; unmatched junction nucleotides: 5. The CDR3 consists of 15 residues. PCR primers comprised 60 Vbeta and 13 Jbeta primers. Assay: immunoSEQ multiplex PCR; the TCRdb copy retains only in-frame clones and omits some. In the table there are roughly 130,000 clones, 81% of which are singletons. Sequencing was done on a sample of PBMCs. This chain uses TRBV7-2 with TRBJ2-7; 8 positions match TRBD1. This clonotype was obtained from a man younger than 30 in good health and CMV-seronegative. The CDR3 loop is CASSLSGGQTYEQYF. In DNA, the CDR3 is TGTGCCAGCAGCTTATCAGGGGGCCAAACCTACGAGCAGTACTTC.